This T cell receptor (beta chain) was sequenced in a study of control samples from healthy donors and cancer patients. Sequencing used immunoSEQ multiplex PCR; TCRdb keeps in-frame clones, though not all of them. Here the sample spans 55,000 to 70,000 clones, 91% being singletons. V lost 6 bases and J lost 0, with 12 bases in between. The CDR3 length is 14 residues. In germline, CDR1 is SGHRS, CDR2 YFSETQ. This clone was observed once. The chain has TRBV5-1 and TRBJ1-1; D is unresolved. The sequence came from a man aged 25-40 years with colorectal cancer. Sequenced: PBMCs. The CDR3 is CASNLGYVNTEAFF. DNA of the CDR3: TGCGCCAGCAATCTGGGGTATGTGAACACTGAAGCTTTCTTT.